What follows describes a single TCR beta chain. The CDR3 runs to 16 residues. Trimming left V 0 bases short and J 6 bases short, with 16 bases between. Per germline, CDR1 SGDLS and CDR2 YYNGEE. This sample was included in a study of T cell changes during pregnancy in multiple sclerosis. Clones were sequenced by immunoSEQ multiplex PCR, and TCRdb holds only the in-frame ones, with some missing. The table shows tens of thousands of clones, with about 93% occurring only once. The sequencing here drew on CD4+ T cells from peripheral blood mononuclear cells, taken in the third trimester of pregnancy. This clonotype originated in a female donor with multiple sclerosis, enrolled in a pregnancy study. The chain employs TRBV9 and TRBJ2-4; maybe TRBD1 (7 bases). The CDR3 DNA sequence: TGTGCCAGCAGCGTAGAGACTAGAGGGGGCCTAAACATTCAGTACTTC. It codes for CASSVETRGGLNIQYF.